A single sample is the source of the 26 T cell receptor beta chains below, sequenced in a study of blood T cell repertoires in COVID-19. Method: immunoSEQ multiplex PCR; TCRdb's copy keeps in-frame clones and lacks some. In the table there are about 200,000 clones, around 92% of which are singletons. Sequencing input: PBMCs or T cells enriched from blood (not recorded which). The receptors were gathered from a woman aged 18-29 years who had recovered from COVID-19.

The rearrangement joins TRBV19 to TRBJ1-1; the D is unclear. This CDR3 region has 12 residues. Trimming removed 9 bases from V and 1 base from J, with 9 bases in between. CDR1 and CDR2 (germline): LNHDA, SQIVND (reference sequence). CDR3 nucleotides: TGTGCCAGCCTACGTTCGAACACTGAAGCTTTCTTT. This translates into CASLRSNTEAFF.

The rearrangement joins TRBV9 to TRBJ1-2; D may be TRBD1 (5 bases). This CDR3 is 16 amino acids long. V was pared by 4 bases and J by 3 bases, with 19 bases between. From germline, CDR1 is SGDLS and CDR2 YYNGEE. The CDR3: CASSLSRGGTDYGYTF. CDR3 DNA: TGTGCCAGCAGCCTTAGCCGGGGAGGGACCGACTATGGCTACACCTTC. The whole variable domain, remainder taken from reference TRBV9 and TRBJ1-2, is DSGVTQTPKHLITATGQRVTLRCSPRSGDLSVYWYQQSLDQGLQFLIQYYNGEERAKGNILERFSAQQFPDLHSELNLSSLELGDSALYFCASSLSRGGTDYGYTFGSGTRLTVV.

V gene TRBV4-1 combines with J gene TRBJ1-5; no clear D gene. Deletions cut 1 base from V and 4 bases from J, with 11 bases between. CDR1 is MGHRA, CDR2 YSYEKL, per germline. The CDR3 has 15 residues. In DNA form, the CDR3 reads TGCGCCAGCAGCCAAGTACGTGGGCTTAATCAGCCCCAGCATTTT. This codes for CASSQVRGLNQPQHF.

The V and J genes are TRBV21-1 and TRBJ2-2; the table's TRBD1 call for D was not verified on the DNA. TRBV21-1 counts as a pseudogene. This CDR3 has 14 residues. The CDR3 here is CASRYTGKIGELFF. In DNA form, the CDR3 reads TGTGCCAGCAGGTACACAGGGAAAATCGGGGAGCTGTTTTTT.

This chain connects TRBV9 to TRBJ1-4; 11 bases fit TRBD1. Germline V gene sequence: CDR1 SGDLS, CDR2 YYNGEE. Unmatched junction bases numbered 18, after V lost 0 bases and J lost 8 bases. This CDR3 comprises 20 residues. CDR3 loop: CASSVGPPGQGAIAREKLFF. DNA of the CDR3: TGTGCCAGCAGCGTAGGCCCCCCAGGACAGGGGGCGATCGCACGCGAAAAACTGTTTTTT.

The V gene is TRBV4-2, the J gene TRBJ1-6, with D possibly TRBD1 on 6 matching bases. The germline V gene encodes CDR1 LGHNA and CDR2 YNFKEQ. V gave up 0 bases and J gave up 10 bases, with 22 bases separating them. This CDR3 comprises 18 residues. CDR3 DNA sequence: TGTGCCAGCAGCCAAGACCCCACCGGAGACAGGTATCAGTCACCCCTCCACTTT. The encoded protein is CASSQDPTGDRYQSPLHF.

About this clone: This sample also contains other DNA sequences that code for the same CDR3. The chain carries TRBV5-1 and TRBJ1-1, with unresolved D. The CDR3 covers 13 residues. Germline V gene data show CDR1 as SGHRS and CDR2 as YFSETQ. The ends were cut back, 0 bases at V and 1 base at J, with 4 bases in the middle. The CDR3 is CASSLAGNTEAFF. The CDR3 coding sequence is TGCGCCAGCAGCTTGGCAGGGAACACTGAAGCTTTCTTT. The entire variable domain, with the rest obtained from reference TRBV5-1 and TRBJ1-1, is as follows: KAGVTQTPRYLIKTRGQQVTLSCSPISGHRSVSWYQQTPGQGLQFLFEYFSETQRNKGNFPGRFSGRQFSNSRSEMNVSTLELGDSALYLCASSLAGNTEAFFGQGTRLTVV.

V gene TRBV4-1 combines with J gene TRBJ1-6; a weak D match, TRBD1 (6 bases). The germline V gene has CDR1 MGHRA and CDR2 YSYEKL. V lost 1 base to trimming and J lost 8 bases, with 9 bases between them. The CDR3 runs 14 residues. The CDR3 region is CASSQGDTYSPLHF. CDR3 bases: TGCGCCAGCAGCCAAGGGGACACATATTCACCCCTCCACTTT.

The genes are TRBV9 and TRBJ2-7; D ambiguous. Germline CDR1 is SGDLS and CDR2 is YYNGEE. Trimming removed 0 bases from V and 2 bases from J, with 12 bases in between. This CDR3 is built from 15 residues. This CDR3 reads CASSVGQALPYEQYF. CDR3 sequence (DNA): TGTGCCAGCAGCGTAGGTCAGGCTTTGCCCTACGAGCAGTACTTC.

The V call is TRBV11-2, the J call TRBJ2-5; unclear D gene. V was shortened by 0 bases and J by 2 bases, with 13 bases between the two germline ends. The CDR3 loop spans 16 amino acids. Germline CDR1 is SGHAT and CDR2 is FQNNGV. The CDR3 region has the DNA TGTGCCAGCAGCTTAGATTTAATTGGCAGGCAAGAGACCCAGTACTTC. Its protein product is CASSLDLIGRQETQYF.

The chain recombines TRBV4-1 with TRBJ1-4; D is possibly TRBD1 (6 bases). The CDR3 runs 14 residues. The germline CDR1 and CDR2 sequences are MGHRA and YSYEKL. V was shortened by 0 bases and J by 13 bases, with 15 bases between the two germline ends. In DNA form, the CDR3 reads TGCGCCAGCAGCCAAGAAGGGGGAGCGTGGGGACTGTTTTTT. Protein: CASSQEGGAWGLFF.

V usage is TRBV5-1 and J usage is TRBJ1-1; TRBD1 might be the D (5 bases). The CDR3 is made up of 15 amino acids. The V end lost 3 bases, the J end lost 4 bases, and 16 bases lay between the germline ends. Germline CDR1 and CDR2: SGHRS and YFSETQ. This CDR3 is CASSYTGDRGTEAFF. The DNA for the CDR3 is TGCGCCAGCAGCTACACGGGGGACCGGGGCACTGAAGCTTTCTTT.

CDR3 residues: CASSFSFGYTF. The CDR3 region has the DNA TGTGCCAGCAGCTTTTCCTTTGGCTACACCTTC. The chain has TRBV5-6 and TRBJ1-2; D unclear. The V gene lost 2 bases and the J gene lost 7 bases, with 6 bases spanning the gap. The CDR3 runs 11 residues. Germline values: CDR1 SGHDT, CDR2 YYEEEE. The variable domain in full, completed from reference TRBV5-6 and TRBJ1-2, reads DAGVTQSPTHLIKTRGQQVTLRCSPKSGHDTVSWYQQALGQGPQFIFQYYEEEERQRGNFPDRFSGHQFPNYSSELNVNALLLGDSALYLCASSFSFGYTFGSGTRLTVV.

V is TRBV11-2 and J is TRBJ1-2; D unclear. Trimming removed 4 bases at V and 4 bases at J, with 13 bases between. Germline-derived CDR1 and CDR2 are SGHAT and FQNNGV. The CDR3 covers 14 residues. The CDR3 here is CASSSQLASYGYTF. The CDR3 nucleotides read TGTGCCAGCAGCTCCCAATTGGCTAGCTATGGCTACACCTTC.

CDR3: CSARLQGYTF. The CDR3 DNA reads TGCAGTGCTAGGTTGCAGGGCTACACCTTC. The rearrangement links TRBV20-1 to TRBJ1-2; no clear D. The CDR3 extends over 10 amino acids. CDR1 is DFQATT, CDR2 SNEGSKA, per germline (reference sequence). V was shortened by 3 bases and J by 8 bases, with 7 bases between the two germline ends.

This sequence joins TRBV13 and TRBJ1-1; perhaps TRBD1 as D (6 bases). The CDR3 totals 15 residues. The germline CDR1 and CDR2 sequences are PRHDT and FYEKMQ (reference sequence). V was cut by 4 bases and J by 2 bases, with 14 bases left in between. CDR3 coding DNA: TGTGCCAGCAGCTCCCGGGACAAACCTAACACTGAAGCTTTCTTT. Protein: CASSSRDKPNTEAFF.

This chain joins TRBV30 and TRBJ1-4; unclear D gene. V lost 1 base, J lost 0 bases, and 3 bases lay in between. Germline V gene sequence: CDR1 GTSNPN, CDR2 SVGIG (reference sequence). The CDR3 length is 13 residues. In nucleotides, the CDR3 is TGTGCCTGGAGTGACACAACTAATGAAAAACTGTTTTTT. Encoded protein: CAWSDTTNEKLFF.

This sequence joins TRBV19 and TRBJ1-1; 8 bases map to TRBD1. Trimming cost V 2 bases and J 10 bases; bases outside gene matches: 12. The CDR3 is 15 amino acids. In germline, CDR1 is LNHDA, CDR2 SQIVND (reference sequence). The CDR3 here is CASSILGQGRGLAFF. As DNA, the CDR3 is TGTGCCAGTAGTATACTTGGACAGGGAAGGGGGCTAGCTTTCTTT.

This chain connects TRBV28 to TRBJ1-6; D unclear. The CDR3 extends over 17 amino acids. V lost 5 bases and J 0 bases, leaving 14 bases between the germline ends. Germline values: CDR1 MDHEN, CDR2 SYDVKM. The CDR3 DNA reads TGTGCCAGCAGTCCCCCACACGGGAGCTCCTATAATTCACCCCTCCACTTT. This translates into CASSPPHGSSYNSPLHF.

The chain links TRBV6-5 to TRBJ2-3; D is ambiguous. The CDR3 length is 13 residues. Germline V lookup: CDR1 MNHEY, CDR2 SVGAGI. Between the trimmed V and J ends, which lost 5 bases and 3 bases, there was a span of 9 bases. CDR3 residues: CASSPLETDTQYF. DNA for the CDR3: TGTGCCAGCAGTCCTCTAGAGACAGATACGCAGTATTTT.

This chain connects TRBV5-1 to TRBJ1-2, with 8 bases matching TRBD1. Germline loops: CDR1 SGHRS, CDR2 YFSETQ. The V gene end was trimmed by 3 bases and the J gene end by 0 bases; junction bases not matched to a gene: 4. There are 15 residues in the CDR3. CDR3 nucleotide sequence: TGCGCCAGCAGCTCGGACAGGGAAGCTAACTATGGCTACACCTTC. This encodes CASSSDREANYGYTF.

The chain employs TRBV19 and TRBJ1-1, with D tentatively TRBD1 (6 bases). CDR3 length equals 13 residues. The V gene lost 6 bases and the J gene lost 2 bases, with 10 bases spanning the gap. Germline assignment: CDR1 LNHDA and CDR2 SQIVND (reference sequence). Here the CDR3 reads CASSLDRNTEAFF. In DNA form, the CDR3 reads TGTGCCAGTAGCCTGGACAGAAACACTGAAGCTTTCTTT.

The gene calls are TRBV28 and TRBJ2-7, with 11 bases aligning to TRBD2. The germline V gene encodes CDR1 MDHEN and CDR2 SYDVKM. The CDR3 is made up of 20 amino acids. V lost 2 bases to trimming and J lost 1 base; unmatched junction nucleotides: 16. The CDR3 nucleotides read TGTGCCAGCAGTTTAAGCGTCGTCCTAGCGGGGGGACTTACTTCCTACGAGCAGTACTTC. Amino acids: CASSLSVVLAGGLTSYEQYF.

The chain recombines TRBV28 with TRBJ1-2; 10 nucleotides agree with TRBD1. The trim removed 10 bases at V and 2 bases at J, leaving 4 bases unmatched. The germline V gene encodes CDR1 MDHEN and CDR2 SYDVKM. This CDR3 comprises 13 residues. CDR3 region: CANRDRGNYGYTF. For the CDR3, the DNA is TGTGCCAACAGGGACAGGGGCAACTATGGCTACACCTTC.

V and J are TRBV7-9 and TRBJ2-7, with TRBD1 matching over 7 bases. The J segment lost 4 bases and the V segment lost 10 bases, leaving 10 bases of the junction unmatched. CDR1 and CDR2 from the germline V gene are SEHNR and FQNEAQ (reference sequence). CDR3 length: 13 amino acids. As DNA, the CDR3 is TGTGCCACTGAGGGGGCAGGGATATACGAGCAGTACTTC. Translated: CATEGAGIYEQYF.

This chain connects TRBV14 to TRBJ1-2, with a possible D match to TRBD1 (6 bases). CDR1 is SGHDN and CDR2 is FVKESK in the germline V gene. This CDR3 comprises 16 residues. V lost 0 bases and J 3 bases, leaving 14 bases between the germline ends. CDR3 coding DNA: TGTGCCAGCAGCCAAGATCGGTTGGGGGCTGACTATGGCTACACCTTC. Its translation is CASSQDRLGADYGYTF. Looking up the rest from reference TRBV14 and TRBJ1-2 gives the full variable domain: EAGVTQFPSHSVIEKGQTVTLRCDPISGHDNLYWYRRVMGKEIKFLLHFVKESKQDESGMPNNRFLAERTGGTYSTLKVQPAELEDSGVYFCASSQDRLGADYGYTFGSGTRLTVV.